This T cell receptor (beta chain) originates from a study of control samples from healthy donors and cancer patients. Germline-derived CDR1 and CDR2 are MNHEY and SVGAGI. V shed 6 bases and J shed 5 bases, with 10 bases lying between them. The CDR3 totals 12 residues. The repertoire was sequenced with immunoSEQ multiplex PCR; TCRdb's copy has only in-frame clones and lacks some. Altogether about 140,000 clones are present, just under 95% being singletons, with the ten largest covering approximately 10%. This clone was detected once. This chain links TRBV6-5 with TRBJ1-2; D call uncertain. Sample: blood. This TCR was recovered from a man in his thirties or forties in good health. CDR3: CASSPVGYGYTF. The CDR3 DNA reads TGTGCCAGCAGCCCCGTGGGTTATGGCTACACCTTC.